This entry lists 13 T cell receptor beta chains sequenced from one sample in a study of T cell clones after liver transplantation. These receptors have no known antigen. Sequencing of dividing CFSE-low cells from the MLR defined alloreactive TCRbeta sequences. The table came from immunoSEQ multiplex PCR; TCRdb's copy has only in-frame clones and leaves some out. The sample holds under 1,500 clones; around 52% are singletons and the top ten take about 16%. The sequenced material came from CD4+ T cells from cultured PBMCs. The receptors come from a human patient who received a liver transplant. A subset of T cells may come from the graft donor.

Relative to its sample, this clone is large. The gene calls are TRBV6-5 and TRBJ2-7; 7 bases match TRBD2. V was pared by 4 bases and J by 4 bases, with 10 bases of the junction left unmatched. Germline loops: CDR1 MNHEY, CDR2 SVGAGI. This CDR3 has 15 amino acids. The CDR3 region has the DNA TGTGCCAGCAGTTCCGGGACCCCGGGAGGATACGAGCAGTACTTC. Translation: CASSSGTPGGYEQYF.

CDR3 coding DNA: TGTGCCAGCAGACAAAGTCGGGCCAACGTCCTGACTTTC. It translates to CASRQSRANVLTF. This chain links TRBV11-1 with TRBJ2-6; D remains unclear. Germline assignment: CDR1 SGHAT and CDR2 FQDESV (reference sequence). This CDR3 has 13 residues. V lost 6 bases and J 5 bases, leaving 8 bases between the germline ends.

V gene TRBV20-1 combines with J gene TRBJ2-5, with no clear D. The CDR3 is 11 amino acids. V was shortened by 4 bases and J by 0 bases, with 3 bases between the two germline ends. Germline CDR1 is DFQATT and CDR2 is SNEGSKA (reference sequence). CDR3 nucleotides: TGCAGTGCTAATAACCAAGAGACCCAGTACTTC. Its protein product is CSANNQETQYF.

The J gene is TRBJ1-4, the V gene TRBV7-8, with TRBD1 matching over 7 bases. The germline gives CDR1 SGHVS, CDR2 FQNEAQ. With 5 bases clipped from V and 7 bases from J, the junction kept 7 bases outside the gene matches. This CDR3 region has 14 residues. This chain's CDR3 is CASSPQGGFEKLFF. DNA for the CDR3: TGTGCCAGCAGCCCCCAGGGGGGCTTTGAAAAACTGTTTTTT.

The chain combines TRBV5-1 with TRBJ2-3, with D unclear. V lost 2 bases and J 6 bases, leaving 10 bases between the germline ends. The CDR3 consists of 13 residues. CDR1 is SGHRS, CDR2 YFSETQ, per germline. The DNA for the CDR3 is TGCGCCAGCAGCTTCCCGGGCGAGGATACGCAGTATTTT. Protein product: CASSFPGEDTQYF.

The V and J genes are TRBV9 and TRBJ2-3; D is ambiguous. The CDR3 is 13 amino acids. Germline V gene lookup returns CDR1 SGDLS and CDR2 YYNGEE. Trimming took 3 bases from V and 5 from J, leaving 10 bases between them. The CDR3 spells CASSAGLVDTQYF. In nucleotides, the CDR3 is TGTGCCAGCAGCGCCGGTTTGGTAGATACGCAGTATTTT.

This rearrangement joins TRBV6-5 to TRBJ1-2; D unclear. The CDR3 has 14 residues. Trimming removed 5 bases at V and 4 bases at J, with 14 bases between. Germline CDR1 is MNHEY and CDR2 is SVGAGI. The CDR3: CASSGRQVGYGYTF. The CDR3 bases are TGTGCCAGCAGTGGACGCCAGGTGGGCTATGGCTACACCTTC.

The rearrangement links TRBV2 to TRBJ1-2, with D maybe TRBD1 (6 bases). Germline V gene sequence: CDR1 SNHLY, CDR2 FYNNEI. V was pared by 6 bases and J by 4 bases, with 15 bases between. CDR3 length: 14 residues. In DNA form, the CDR3 reads TGTGCCAGCAGCGCCAGGGGAGGGATCTATGGCTACACCTTC. It codes for CASSARGGIYGYTF.

Only a few counts were recorded for this clone. The V gene is TRBV11-2, the J gene TRBJ2-1; D uncertain. The CDR3 has 12 amino acids. CDR1 and CDR2 (germline): SGHAT, FQNNGV. The ends were cut back, 1 base at V and 8 bases at J, with 6 bases in the middle. The CDR3 here is CASSLGFDEQFF. The CDR3 DNA reads as TGTGCCAGCAGCTTAGGCTTCGATGAGCAGTTCTTC. Based on the CDR3 plus reference TRBV11-2 and TRBJ2-1, the full variable domain is EAGVAQSPRYKIIEKRQSVAFWCNPISGHATLYWYQQILGQGPKLLIQFQNNGVVDDSQLPKDRFSAERLKGVDSTLKIQPAKLEDSAVYLCASSLGFDEQFFGPGTRLTVL.

This clone is large (0.1 to 1%) within its sample. The gene calls are TRBV6-6 and TRBJ2-5; a weak D match, TRBD1 (5 bases). CDR1 MNHNY and CDR2 SVGAGI come from the germline V gene (reference sequence). CDR3 length: 16 residues. The V end lost 2 bases, the J end lost 6 bases, and 19 bases lay between the germline ends. For the CDR3, the DNA is TGTGCCAGCAGTTACCGGCCCAACTCAGGGAAGAAGACCCAGTACTTC. This translates into CASSYRPNSGKKTQYF.

The V call is TRBV11-2, the J call TRBJ2-2, with 8 positions matching TRBD1. The CDR3 runs 15 residues. CDR1 and CDR2 from the germline V gene are SGHAT and FQNNGV. V was clipped by 0 bases and J by 4 bases; unmatched bases: 1. For the CDR3, the DNA is TGTGCCAGCAGCTTAGACAGGGGGCGCACCGGGGAGCTGTTTTTT. Protein sequence: CASSLDRGRTGELFF.

This CDR3 reads CASSRQGALEKLFF. In DNA, the CDR3 is TGTGCCAGCAGTCGACAGGGGGCGCTGGAAAAACTGTTTTTT. The V and J genes are TRBV5-4 and TRBJ1-4; 10 nucleotides align to TRBD1. Per germline, CDR1 SGHNT and CDR2 YYREEE (reference sequence). The CDR3 length is 14 residues. J gave up 8 bases and V 5 bases, and 6 bases lay outside the gene matches.

The chain carries TRBV5-6 and TRBJ2-1, with a weak D call TRBD2 (6 bases). CDR1 and CDR2 from the germline V gene are SGHDT and YYEEEE. CDR3 length: 16 residues. V lost 0 bases to trimming and J lost 3 bases, with 13 bases between them. DNA for the CDR3: TGTGCCAGCAGCTTGGAGGGCGGCGGGGTCTACAATGAGCAGTTCTTC. Protein sequence: CASSLEGGGVYNEQFF.